The entry that follows covers one T cell receptor beta chain sequence. The antigen remains undetermined. TCRdb keeps only in-frame clones here, not all; method: immunoSEQ multiplex PCR. The repertoire holds some 17,000 clones, about 90% seen once, with around 3% in the top ten. The sample comes from a study of T cell clonotyping in hematopoietic cell transplantation. Study findings and constraints: Pathologically expanded recipient clonotypes increased progressively from day 30 to day 180 as diversity fell. Few recipient clonotypes overlapped donors; over 95% were de novo at given depth. Higher Inverse Simpson Index values in graft donor and pretransplant recipient predicted broader posttransplant TCR diversity. CD4 and CD8 repertoire contributions could not be separated without sorting.

CDR1 and CDR2 (germline): MGHDK, SYGVNS. The CDR3 extends over 15 amino acids. The V end lost 5 bases, the J end lost 2 bases, and 13 bases lay between the germline ends. Sequencing was performed on peripheral blood mononuclear cells. The rearrangement links TRBV25-1 to TRBJ1-5; D unresolved. This receptor was obtained from a man aged 45-65 years in good health. Some clones in this sample may be carry-over from other donors' samples. As DNA, the CDR3 is TGTGCCAGCAGTACCTCGGGTGGGGGCAATCAGCCCCAGCATTTT. Translation gives CASSTSGGGNQPQHF.